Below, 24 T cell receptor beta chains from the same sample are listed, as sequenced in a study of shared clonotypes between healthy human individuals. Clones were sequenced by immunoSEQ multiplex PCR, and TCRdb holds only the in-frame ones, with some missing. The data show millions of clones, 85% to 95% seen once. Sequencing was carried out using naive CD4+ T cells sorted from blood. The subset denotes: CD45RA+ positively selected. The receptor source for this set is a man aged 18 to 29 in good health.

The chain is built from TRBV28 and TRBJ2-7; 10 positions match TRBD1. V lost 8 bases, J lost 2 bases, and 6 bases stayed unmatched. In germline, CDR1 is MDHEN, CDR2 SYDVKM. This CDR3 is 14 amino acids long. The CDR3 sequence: CASLGTGETYEQYF. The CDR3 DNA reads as TGTGCCAGCCTTGGGACAGGGGAAACCTACGAGCAGTACTTC.

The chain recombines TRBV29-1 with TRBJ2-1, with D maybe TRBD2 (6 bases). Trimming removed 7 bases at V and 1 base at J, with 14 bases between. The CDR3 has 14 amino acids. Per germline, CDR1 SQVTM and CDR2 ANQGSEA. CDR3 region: CSATKAGSYNEQFF. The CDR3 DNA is TGCAGCGCCACCAAAGCGGGTTCCTACAATGAGCAGTTCTTC.

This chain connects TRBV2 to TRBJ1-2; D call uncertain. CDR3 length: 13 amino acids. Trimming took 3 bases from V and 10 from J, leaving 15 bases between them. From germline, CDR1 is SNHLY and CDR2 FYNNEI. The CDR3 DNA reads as TGTGCCAGCAGTGACGCAGGAGAGAGGTCCTACACCTTC. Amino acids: CASSDAGERSYTF. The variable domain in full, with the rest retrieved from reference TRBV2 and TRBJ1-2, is EPEVTQTPSHQVTQMGQEVILRCVPISNHLYFYWYRQILGQKVEFLVSFYNNEISEKSEIFDDQFSVERPDGSNFTLKIRSTKLEDSAMYFCASSDAGERSYTFGSGTRLTVV.

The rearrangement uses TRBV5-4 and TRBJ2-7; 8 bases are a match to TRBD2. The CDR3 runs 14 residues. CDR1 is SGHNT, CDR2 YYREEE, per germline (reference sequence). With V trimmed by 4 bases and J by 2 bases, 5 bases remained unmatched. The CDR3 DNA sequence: TGTGCCAGCAGCCGGGGGGGTAGTACCTACGAGCAGTACTTC. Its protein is CASSRGGSTYEQYF. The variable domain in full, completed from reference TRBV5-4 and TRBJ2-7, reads ETGVTQSPTHLIKTRGQQVTLRCSSQSGHNTVSWYQQALGQGPQFIFQYYREEENGRGNFPPRFSGLQFPNYSSELNVNALELDDSALYLCASSRGGSTYEQYFGPGTRLTVT.

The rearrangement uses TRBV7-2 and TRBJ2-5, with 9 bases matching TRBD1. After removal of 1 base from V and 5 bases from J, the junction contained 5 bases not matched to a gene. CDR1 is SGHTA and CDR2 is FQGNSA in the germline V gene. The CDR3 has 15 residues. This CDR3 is CASSLVGQGTETQYF. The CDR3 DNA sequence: TGTGCCAGCAGCTTAGTGGGACAGGGTACGGAGACCCAGTACTTC.

CDR3 bases: TGTGCCAGCTCACCTTCTCCGGGACAGGTGAATGAAAAACTGTTTTTT. Protein: CASSPSPGQVNEKLFF. The V call is TRBV18, the J call TRBJ1-4, with 8 positions matching TRBD1. The CDR3 has 16 residues. CDR1 and CDR2 (germline): KGHSH, LQKENI. Germline trimming cut 3 bases from V and 5 bases from J; bases unmatched to any gene: 8.

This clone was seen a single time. The CDR3 DNA sequence: TGTGCCAGCAGATCGCCGGGACGCCGCTCCTACGAGCAGTACTTC. This encodes CASRSPGRRSYEQYF. The chain carries TRBV11-2 and TRBJ2-7; either TRBD1 or TRBD2 may supply D (5 bases each). The CDR3 has 15 residues. V gave up 6 bases and J gave up 0 bases, with 15 bases separating them. Germline-derived CDR1 and CDR2 are SGHAT and FQNNGV.

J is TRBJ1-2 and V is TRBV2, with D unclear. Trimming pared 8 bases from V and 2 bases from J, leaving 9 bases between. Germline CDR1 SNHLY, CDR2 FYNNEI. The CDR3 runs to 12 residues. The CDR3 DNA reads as TGTGCCAGCTTAGGGAGAAACTATGGCTACACCTTC. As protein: CASLGRNYGYTF.

The CDR3 sequence is CASSPTGEETQYF. The CDR3 DNA reads TGTGCCAGCAGCCCCACAGGGGAAGAGACCCAGTACTTC. This chain connects TRBV5-4 to TRBJ2-5, with 7 positions matching TRBD1. Germline CDR1 reads SGHNT; CDR2 reads YYREEE (reference sequence). The V segment lost 4 bases and the J segment 3 bases; nucleotides outside the gene matches: 3. CDR3 length equals 13 residues.

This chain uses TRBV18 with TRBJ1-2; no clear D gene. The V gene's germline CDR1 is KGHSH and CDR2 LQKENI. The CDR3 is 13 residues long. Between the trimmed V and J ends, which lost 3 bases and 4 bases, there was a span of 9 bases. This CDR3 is CASSPSDIYGYTF. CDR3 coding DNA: TGTGCCAGCTCACCGTCCGACATCTATGGCTACACCTTC.

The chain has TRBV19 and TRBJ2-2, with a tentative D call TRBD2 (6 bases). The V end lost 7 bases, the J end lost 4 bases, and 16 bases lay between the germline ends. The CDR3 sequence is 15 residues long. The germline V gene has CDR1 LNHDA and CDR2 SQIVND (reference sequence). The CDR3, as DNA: TGTGCCAGTAAATTGGGCTGGGGGGTCACCGGGGAGCTGTTTTTT. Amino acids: CASKLGWGVTGELFF.

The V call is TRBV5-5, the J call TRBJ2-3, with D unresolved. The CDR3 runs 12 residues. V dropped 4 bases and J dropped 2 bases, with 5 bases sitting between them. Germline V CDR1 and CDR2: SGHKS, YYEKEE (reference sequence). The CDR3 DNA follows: TGTGCCAGCAGCATCCTCACAGATACGCAGTATTTT. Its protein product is CASSILTDTQYF.

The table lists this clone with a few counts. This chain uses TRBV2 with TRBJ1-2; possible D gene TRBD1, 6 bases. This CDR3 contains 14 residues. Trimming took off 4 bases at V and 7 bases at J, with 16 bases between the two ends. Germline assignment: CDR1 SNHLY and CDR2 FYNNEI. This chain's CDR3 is CASSVAQGPGGYTF. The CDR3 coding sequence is TGTGCCAGCAGTGTGGCCCAGGGGCCTGGTGGCTACACCTTC.

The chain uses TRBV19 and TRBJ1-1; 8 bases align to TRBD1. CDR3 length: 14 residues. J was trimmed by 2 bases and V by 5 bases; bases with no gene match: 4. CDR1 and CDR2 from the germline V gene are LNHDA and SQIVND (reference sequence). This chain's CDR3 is CASSGGQVNTEAFF. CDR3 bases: TGTGCCAGTAGTGGGGGACAGGTTAACACTGAAGCTTTCTTT.

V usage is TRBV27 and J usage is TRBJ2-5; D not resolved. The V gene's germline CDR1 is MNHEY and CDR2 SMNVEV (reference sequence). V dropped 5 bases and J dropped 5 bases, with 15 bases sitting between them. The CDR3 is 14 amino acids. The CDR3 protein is CASSPWYGAETQYF. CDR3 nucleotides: TGTGCCAGCAGTCCCTGGTACGGAGCGGAGACCCAGTACTTC.

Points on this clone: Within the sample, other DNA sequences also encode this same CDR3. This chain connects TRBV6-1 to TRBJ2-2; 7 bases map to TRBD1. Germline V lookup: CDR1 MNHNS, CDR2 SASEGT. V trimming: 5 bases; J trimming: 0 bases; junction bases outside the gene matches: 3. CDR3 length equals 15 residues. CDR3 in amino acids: CASSSGTANTGELFF. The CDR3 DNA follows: TGTGCCAGCAGTAGTGGGACAGCGAACACCGGGGAGCTGTTTTTT.

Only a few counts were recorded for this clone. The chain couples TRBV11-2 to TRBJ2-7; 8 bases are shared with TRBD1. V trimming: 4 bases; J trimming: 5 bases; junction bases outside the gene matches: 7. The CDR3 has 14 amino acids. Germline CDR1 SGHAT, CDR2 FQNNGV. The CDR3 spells CASSYRTGLDEQYF. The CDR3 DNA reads TGTGCCAGCAGCTACAGGACAGGGCTCGACGAGCAGTACTTC.

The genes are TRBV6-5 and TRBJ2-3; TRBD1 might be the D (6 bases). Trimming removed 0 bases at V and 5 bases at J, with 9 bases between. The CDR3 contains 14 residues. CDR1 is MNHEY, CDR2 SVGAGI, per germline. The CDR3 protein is CASSYSTRGDTQYF. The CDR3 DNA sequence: TGTGCCAGCAGTTACTCGACCAGGGGAGATACGCAGTATTTT.

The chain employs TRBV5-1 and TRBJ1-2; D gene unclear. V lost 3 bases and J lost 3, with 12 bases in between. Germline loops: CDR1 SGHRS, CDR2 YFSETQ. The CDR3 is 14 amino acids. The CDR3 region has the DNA TGCGCCAGCAGCTGGGCCCCAGAGGACTATGGCTACACCTTC. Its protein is CASSWAPEDYGYTF.

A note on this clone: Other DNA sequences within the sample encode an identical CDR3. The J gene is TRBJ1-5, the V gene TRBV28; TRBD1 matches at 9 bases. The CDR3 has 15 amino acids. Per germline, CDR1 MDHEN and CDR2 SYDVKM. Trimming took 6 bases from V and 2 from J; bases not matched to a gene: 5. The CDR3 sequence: CASSLGQGGNQPQHF. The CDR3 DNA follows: TGTGCCAGCAGCCTGGGACAGGGAGGCAATCAGCCCCAGCATTTT.

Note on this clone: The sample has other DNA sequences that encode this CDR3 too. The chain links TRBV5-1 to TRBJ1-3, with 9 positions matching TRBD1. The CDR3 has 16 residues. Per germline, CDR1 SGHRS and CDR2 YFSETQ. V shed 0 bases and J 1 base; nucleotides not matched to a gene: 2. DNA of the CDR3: TGCGCCAGCAGCTTGGAAGGACAGGGGTCTGGAAACACCATATATTTT. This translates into CASSLEGQGSGNTIYF.

CDR3 coding DNA: TGTGCCAGCAGCCGAGGGTCTTCCCGGGAGCTGTTTTTT. Protein product: CASSRGSSRELFF. The V gene is TRBV28, the J gene TRBJ2-2, with D maybe TRBD2 (5 bases). Germline assignment: CDR1 MDHEN and CDR2 SYDVKM. There are 13 residues in the CDR3. Trimming removed 6 bases at V and 9 bases at J, with 14 bases between.

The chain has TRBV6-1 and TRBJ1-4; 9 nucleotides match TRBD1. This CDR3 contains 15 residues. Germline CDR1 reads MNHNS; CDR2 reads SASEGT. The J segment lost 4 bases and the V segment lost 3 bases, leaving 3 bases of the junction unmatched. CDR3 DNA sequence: TGTGCCAGCAGTGACCCGGACAGGGGTAATGAAAAACTGTTTTTT. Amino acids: CASSDPDRGNEKLFF.

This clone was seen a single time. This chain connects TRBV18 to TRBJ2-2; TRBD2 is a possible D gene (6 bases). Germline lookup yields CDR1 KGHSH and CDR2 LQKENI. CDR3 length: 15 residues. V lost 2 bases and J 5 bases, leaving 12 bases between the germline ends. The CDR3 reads CASSPNGGSTGELFF. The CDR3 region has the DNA TGTGCCAGCTCACCAAACGGGGGTTCAACCGGGGAGCTGTTTTTT.